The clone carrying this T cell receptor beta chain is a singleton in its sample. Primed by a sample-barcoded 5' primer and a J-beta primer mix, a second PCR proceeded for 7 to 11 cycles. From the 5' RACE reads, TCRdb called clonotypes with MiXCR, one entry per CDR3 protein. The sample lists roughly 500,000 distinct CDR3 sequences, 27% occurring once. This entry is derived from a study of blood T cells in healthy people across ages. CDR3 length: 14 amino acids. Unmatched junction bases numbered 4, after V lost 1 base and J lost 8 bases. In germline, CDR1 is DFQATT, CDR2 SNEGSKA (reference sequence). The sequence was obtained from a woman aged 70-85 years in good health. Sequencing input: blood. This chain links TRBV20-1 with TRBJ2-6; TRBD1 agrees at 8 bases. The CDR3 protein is CSARGGQGTNVLTF. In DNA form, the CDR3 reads TGCAGTGCTAGAGGAGGACAGGGAACCAACGTCCTGACTTTC.